This T cell receptor beta chain stems from a study of blood T cell repertoires in COVID-19. Authors' data handling: From reference gene primer amplification, estimates of nucleated cell counts were derived. Profiled with immunoSEQ multiplex PCR; TCRdb holds only in-frame clones, not every one. V and J calls and clone size are given by that table; D and trimming were obtained from the DNA. The sample has some 53,000 clones; 85% to 90% are singletons. The J segment lost 4 bases and the V segment lost 5 bases, leaving 4 bases of the junction unmatched. Germline V gene lookup returns CDR1 SGHNT and CDR2 YENEEA. The CDR3 is 14 amino acids.

Material: peripheral blood. The sequence came from an older man with acute or convalescent COVID-19. This chain joins TRBV11-3 and TRBJ2-1, with 8 bases aligning to TRBD2. The CDR3 protein is CASSTGGLYNEQFF. The CDR3 bases are TGTGCCAGCAGCACGGGGGGGCTGTACAATGAGCAGTTCTTC. Full variable domain (remainder filled in from reference TRBV11-3 and TRBJ2-1): EAGVVQSPRYKIIEKKQPVAFWCNPISGHNTLYWYLQNLGQGPELLIRYENEEAVDDSQLPKDRFSAERLKGVDSTLKIQPAELGDSAVYLCASSTGGLYNEQFFGPGTRLTVL.